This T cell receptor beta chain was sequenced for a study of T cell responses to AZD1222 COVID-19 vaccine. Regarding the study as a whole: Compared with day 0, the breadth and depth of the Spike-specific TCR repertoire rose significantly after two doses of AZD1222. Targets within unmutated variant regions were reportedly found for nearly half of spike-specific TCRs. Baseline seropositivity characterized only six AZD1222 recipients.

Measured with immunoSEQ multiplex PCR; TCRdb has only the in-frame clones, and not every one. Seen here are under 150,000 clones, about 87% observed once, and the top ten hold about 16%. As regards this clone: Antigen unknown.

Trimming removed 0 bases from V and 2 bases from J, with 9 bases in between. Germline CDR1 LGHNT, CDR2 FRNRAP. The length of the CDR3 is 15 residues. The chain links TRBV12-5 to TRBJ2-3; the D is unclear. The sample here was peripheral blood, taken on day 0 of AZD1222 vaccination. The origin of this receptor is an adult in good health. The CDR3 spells CASGLVPSPTDTQYF. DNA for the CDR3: TGTGCTAGTGGTTTGGTACCCTCTCCCACAGATACGCAGTATTTT.